A selection of T cell receptor beta chains follows, all from one sample in a study of cytomegalovirus exposure and HLA in healthy donors. Only in-frame clones appear in the TCRdb table, and some are missing; sequencing was by immunoSEQ multiplex PCR. The table lists hundreds of thousands of clones, about 80% of them singletons, with approximately 0.62% in the top ten. Material: PBMCs. The source is a woman aged 40-49 years in good health and CMV-seronegative. The CDR3 runs from the conserved cysteine through the conserved F or W. The order of the fields is J gene, D gene, clone size, V gene, CDR3 protein, CDR3 DNA. D genes are given only for firm matches. Clone size is shown for a subset of rows, as once, few, many or a class of expanded clone.

TRBJ1-2 | TRBD1 | . | TRBV7-8 | CASSNDRGLGGYTF | TGTGCCAGCAGCAACGACAGGGGGTTGGGTGGCTACACCTTC
TRBJ2-1 | . | few | TRBV5-1 | CASSLLSGHNYNEQFF | TGCGCCAGCAGCTTGTTATCTGGGCACAACTACAATGAGCAGTTCTTC
TRBJ2-3 | . | . | TRBV9 | CASSVGRSTDTQYF | TGTGCCAGCAGCGTAGGGCGGAGCACAGATACGCAGTATTTT
TRBJ2-7 | . | . | TRBV9 | CASSGSGQTREQYF | TGTGCCAGCAGCGGTTCGGGACAAACCCGGGAGCAGTACTTC
TRBJ2-3 | TRBD2 | . | TRBV18 | CASSVVSGGADTQYF | TGTGCCAGCTCCGTAGTGAGCGGGGGGGCAGATACGCAGTATTTT
TRBJ1-1 | TRBD1 | . | TRBV30 | CATTGELNTEAFF | TGTGCCACTACAGGGGAGCTGAACACTGAAGCTTTCTTT
TRBJ2-2 | . | few | TRBV7-6 | CASSLALTQRSQINTGELFF | TGTGCCAGCAGCTTAGCCCTAACCCAAAGGTCACAGATAAACACCGGGGAGCTGTTTTTT
TRBJ1-1 | . | . | TRBV19 | CASSPFRTMNTEAFF | TGTGCCAGTAGCCCATTCAGGACAATGAACACTGAAGCTTTCTTT
TRBJ2-5 | . | few | TRBV6-1 | CASSVRQGDSETQYF | TGTGCCAGCAGTGTTAGGCAGGGGGACTCAGAGACCCAGTACTTC
TRBJ2-7 | TRBD1 | few | TRBV19 | CATGQGFYEQYF | TGTGCCACTGGACAGGGGTTCTACGAGCAGTACTTC
TRBJ2-7 | TRBD2 | . | TRBV4-3 | CASSQGASGGAYEQYF | TGCGCCAGCAGCCAAGGGGCCAGCGGGGGGGCCTACGAGCAGTACTTC
TRBJ2-5 | TRBD1 | once | TRBV5-1 | CASSLGTALWETQYF | TGCGCCAGCAGCCTAGGGACAGCCCTTTGGGAGACCCAGTACTTC
TRBJ2-1 | TRBD2 | . | TRBV7-3 | CASSSGLAGGSEQFF | TGTGCCAGCAGCTCCGGACTAGCGGGGGGGAGTGAGCAGTTCTTC
TRBJ2-7 | . | . | TRBV7-3 | CASSLFPSSYEQYF | TGTGCCAGCAGCTTATTTCCGAGCTCCTACGAGCAGTACTTC
TRBJ1-1 | . | . | TRBV19 | CASSISGNTEAFF | TGTGCCAGTAGTATCTCAGGGAACACTGAAGCTTTCTTT
TRBJ1-1 | . | . | TRBV5-1 | CASSWGGGSNTEAFF | TGCGCCAGCAGCTGGGGGGGTGGAAGTAACACTGAAGCTTTCTTT
TRBJ1-2 | TRBD1 | . | TRBV6-5 | CASRRQGNYGYTF | TGTGCCAGCAGACGACAGGGGAACTATGGCTACACCTTC
TRBJ2-3 | . | . | TRBV4-1 | CASSGTPASTDTQYF | TGCGCCAGCAGCGGGACACCTGCTAGCACAGATACGCAGTATTTT
TRBJ2-7 | TRBD1 | . | TRBV5-1 | CASSSQGHPYEQYF | TGCGCCAGCAGCTCACAGGGGCACCCCTACGAGCAGTACTTC